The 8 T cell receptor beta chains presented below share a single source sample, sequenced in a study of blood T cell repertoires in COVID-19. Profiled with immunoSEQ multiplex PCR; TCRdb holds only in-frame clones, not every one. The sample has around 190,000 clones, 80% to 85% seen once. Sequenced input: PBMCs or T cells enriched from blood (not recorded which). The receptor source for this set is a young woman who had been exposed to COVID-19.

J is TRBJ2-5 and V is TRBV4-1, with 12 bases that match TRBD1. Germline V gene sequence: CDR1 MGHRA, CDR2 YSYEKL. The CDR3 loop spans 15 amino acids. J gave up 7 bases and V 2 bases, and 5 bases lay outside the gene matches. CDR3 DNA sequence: TGCGCCAGCAGCCAACCGGGACAGGGGGCGAGGACCCAGTACTTC. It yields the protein CASSQPGQGARTQYF.

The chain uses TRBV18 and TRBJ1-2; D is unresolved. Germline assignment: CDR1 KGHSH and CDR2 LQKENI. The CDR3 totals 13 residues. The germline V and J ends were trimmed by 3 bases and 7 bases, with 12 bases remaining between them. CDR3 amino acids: CASSPKDGGGYTF. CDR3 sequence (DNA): TGTGCCAGCTCACCGAAAGACGGCGGTGGCTACACCTTC.

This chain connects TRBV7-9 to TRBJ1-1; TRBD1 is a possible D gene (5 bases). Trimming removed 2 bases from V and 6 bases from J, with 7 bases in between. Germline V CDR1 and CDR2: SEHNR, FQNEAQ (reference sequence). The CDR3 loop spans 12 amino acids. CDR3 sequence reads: CASSLQGPEAFF. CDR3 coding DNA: TGTGCCAGCAGCTTACAGGGCCCTGAAGCTTTCTTT.

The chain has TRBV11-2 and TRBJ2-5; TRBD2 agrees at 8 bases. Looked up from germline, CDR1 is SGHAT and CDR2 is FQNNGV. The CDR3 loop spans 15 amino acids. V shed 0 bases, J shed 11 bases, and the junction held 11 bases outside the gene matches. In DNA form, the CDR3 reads TGTGCCAGCAGCTTAGATGGGTCGGGGGGGCGAATTCAGTACTTC. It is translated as CASSLDGSGGRIQYF.

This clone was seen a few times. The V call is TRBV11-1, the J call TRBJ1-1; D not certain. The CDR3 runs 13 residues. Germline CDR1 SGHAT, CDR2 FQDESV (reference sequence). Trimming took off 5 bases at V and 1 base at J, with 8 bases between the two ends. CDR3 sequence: CASSPGSNTEAFF. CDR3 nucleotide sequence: TGTGCCAGCAGCCCGGGGTCGAACACTGAAGCTTTCTTT. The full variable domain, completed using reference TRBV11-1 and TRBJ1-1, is EAEVAQSPRYKITEKSQAVAFWCDPISGHATLYWYRQILGQGPELLVQFQDESVVDDSQLPKDRFSAERLKGVDSTLKIQPAELGDSAMYLCASSPGSNTEAFFGQGTRLTVV.

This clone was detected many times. CDR3 region: CSIMNTEAFF. In nucleotides, the CDR3 is TGCAGCATTATGAACACTGAAGCTTTCTTT. The rearrangement uses TRBV29-1 and TRBJ1-1; D is unresolved. This CDR3 spans 10 amino acids. Germline loops: CDR1 SQVTM, CDR2 ANQGSEA. V lost 8 bases to trimming and J lost 0 bases, with 4 bases between them.

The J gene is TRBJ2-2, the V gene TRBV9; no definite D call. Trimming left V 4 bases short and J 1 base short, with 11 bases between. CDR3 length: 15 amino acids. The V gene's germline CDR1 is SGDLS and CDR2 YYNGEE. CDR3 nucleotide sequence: TGTGCCAGCAGCTCAAAGAGGTGGAACACCGGGGAGCTGTTTTTT. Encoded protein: CASSSKRWNTGELFF.

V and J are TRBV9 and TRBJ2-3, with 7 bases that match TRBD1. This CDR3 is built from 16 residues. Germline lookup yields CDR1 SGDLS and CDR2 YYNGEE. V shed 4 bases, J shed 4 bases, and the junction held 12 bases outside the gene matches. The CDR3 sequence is CASSPDRVGVPDTQYF. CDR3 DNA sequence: TGTGCCAGCAGCCCAGACAGGGTAGGTGTTCCAGATACGCAGTATTTT.